This T cell receptor beta chain was retrieved from a study of CD8+ T cells in alopecia areata. V lost 3 bases and J lost 5, with 10 bases in between. The CDR3 consists of 14 residues. Germline-derived CDR1 and CDR2 are MNHEY and SMNVEV (reference sequence). Specified treatment: oral pan-JAK inhibitor, 5-10 mg twice daily. cDNA reverse transcribed from extracted RNA served as the sequencing template. Profiling relied on immunoSEQ multiplex PCR, and the TCRdb table lists in-frame clones only, not all of them. The data hold about 140,000 clones, with approximately 90% observed a single time. The TCR was taken from a human donor with alopecia areata. The sequencing used CD8+ T cells sorted from blood, collected at week 4, from a patient treated with tofacitinib. The chain combines TRBV27 with TRBJ2-2, with TRBD2 as a possible D gene (5 bases). The CDR3: CASSLDAGTGELFF. The CDR3 DNA sequence: TGTGCCAGCAGTTTGGACGCGGGTACCGGGGAGCTGTTTTTT.